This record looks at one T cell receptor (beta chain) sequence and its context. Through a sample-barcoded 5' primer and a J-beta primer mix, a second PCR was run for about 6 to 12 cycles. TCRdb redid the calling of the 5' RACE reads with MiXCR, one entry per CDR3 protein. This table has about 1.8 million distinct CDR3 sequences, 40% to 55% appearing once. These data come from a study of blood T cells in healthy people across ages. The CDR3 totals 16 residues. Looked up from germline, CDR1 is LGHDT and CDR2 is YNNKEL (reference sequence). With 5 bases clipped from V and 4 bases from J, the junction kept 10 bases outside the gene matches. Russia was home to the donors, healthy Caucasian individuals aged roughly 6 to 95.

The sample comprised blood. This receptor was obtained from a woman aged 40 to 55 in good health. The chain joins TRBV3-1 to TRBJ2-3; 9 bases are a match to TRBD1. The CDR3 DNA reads TGTGCCAGCAGCTATACGACAGGGGGATCCGCAGATACGCAGTATTTT. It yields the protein CASSYTTGGSADTQYF.